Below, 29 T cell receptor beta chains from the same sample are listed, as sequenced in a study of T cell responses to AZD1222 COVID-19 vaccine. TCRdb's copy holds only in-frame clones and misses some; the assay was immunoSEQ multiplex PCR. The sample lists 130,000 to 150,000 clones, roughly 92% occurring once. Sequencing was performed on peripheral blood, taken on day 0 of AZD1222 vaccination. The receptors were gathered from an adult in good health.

CDR3 region: CASSSRTSGRENTGELFF. CDR3 coding DNA: TGTGCCAGCAGCTCGCGGACTAGCGGGAGGGAGAACACCGGGGAGCTGTTTTTT. This rearrangement joins TRBV9 to TRBJ2-2, with 15 bases matching TRBD2. The J segment lost 1 base and the V segment lost 4 bases, leaving 5 bases of the junction unmatched. Germline V lookup: CDR1 SGDLS, CDR2 YYNGEE. CDR3 length: 18 residues.

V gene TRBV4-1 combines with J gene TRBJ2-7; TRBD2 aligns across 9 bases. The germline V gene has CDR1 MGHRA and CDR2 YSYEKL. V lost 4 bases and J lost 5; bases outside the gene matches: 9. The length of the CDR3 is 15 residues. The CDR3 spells CASSLVAGVVDEQYF. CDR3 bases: TGCGCCAGCAGCCTAGTAGCGGGAGTTGTCGACGAGCAGTACTTC.

CDR3 DNA: TGTGCCAGCAGCCCAGGGAGCAATCAGCCCCAGCATTTT. Its protein product is CASSPGSNQPQHF. V and J are TRBV3-1 (or the pseudogene TRBV3-2) and TRBJ1-5; D is possibly TRBD1 (5 bases). V shed 4 bases and J shed 1 base, with 5 bases lying between them. The germline gives CDR1 LGHDT, CDR2 YNNKEL (reference sequence). The CDR3 extends over 13 amino acids.

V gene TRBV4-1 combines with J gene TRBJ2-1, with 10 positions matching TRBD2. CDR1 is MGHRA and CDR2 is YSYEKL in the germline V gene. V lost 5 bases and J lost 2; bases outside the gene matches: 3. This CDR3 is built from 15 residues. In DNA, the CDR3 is TGCGCCAGCAGCTCCGGGACTAGCGCCTACAATGAGCAGTTCTTC. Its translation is CASSSGTSAYNEQFF.

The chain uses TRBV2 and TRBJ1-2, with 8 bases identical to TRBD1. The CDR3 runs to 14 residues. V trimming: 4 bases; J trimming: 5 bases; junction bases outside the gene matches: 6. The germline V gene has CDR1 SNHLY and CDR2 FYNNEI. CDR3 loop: CASSGGQGGYGYTF. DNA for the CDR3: TGTGCCAGCAGTGGAGGACAGGGCGGGTATGGCTACACCTTC.

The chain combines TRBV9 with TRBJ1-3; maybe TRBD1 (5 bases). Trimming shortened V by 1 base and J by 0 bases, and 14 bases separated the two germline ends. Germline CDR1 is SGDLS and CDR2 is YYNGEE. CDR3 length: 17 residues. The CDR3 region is CASSVWDQDFSGNTIYF. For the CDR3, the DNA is TGTGCCAGCAGCGTATGGGACCAGGACTTCTCTGGAAACACCATATATTTT.

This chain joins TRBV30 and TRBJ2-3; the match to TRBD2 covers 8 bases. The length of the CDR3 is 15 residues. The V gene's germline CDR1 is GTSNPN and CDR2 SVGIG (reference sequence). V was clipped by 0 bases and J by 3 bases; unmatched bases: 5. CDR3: CAWSVSGSVTDTQYF. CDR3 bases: TGTGCCTGGAGTGTCAGCGGGAGTGTGACAGATACGCAGTATTTT.

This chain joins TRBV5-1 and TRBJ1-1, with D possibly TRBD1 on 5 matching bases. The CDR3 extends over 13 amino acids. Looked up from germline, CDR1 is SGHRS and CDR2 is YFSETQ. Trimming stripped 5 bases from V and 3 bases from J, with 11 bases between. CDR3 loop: CASRRGWDTEAFF. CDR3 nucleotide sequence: TGCGCCAGCAGGAGGGGATGGGACACTGAAGCTTTCTTT.

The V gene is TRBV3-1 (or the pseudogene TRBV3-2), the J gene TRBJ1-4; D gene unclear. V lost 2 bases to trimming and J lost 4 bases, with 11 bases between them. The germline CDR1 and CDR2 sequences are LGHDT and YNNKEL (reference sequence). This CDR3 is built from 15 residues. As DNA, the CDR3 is TGTGCCAGCAGCCAACAAAGTGGGATTAATGAAAAACTGTTTTTT. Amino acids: CASSQQSGINEKLFF.

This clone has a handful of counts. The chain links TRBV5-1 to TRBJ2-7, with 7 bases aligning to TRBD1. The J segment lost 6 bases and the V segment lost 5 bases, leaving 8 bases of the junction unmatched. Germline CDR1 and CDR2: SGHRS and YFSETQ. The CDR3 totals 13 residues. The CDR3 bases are TGCGCCAGCAGATTCACAGGGGTCGCCGAGCAGTACTTC. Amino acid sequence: CASRFTGVAEQYF.

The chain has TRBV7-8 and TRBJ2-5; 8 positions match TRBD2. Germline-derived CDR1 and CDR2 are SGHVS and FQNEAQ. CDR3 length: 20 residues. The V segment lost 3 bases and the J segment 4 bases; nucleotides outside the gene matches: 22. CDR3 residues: CASSLKMGVREGLTGETQYF. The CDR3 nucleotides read TGTGCCAGCAGCTTGAAGATGGGGGTACGGGAGGGCCTTACGGGAGAGACCCAGTACTTC.

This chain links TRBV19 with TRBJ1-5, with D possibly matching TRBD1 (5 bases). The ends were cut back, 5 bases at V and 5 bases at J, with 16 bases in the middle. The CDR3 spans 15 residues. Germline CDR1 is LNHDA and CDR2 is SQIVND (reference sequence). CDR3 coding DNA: TGTGCCAGTAGTGGGGCAGGGACCCTATATCAGCCCCAGCATTTT. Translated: CASSGAGTLYQPQHF.

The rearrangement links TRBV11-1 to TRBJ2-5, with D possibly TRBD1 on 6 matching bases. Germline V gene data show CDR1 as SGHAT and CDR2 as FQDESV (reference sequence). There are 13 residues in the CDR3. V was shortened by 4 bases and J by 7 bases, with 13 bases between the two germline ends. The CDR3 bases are TGTGCCAGCAGCTCAAACAGGGATGGGACCCAGTACTTC. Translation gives CASSSNRDGTQYF.

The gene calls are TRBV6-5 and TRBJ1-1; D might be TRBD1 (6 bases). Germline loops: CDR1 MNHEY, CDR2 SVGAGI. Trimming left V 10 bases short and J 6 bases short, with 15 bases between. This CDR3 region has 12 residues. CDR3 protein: CAISRGPPEAFF. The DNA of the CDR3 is TGTGCCATATCCAGGGGACCCCCTGAAGCTTTCTTT.

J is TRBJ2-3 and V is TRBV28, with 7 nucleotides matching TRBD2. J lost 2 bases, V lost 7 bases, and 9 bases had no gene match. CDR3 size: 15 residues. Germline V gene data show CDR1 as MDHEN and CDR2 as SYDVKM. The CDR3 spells CASKTLADYTDTQYF. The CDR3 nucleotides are TGTGCCAGCAAAACCCTAGCGGACTACACAGATACGCAGTATTTT.

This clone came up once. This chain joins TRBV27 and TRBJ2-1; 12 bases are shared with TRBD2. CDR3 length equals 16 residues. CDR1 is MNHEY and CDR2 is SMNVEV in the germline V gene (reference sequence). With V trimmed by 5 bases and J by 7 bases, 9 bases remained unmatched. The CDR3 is CASSPWTSGTVNEQFF. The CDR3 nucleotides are TGTGCCAGCAGTCCCTGGACTAGCGGGACAGTGAATGAGCAGTTCTTC.

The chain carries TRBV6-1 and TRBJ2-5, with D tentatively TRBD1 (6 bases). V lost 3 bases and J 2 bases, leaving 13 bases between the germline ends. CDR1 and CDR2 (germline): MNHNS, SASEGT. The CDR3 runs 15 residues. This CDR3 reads CASSELLGQQETQYF. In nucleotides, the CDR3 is TGTGCCAGCAGTGAGCTACTAGGACAGCAAGAGACCCAGTACTTC.

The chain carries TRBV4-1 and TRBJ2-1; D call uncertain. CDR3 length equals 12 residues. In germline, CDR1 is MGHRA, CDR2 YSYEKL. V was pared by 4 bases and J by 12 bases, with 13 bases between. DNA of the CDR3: TGCGCCAGCAGCCCGTCTCTGGGAAGGCAGTTCTTC. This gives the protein CASSPSLGRQFF.

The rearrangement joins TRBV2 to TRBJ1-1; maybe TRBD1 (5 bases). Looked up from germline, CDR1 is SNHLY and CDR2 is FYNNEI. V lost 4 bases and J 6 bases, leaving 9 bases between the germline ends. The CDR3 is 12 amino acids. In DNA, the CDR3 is TGTGCCAGCAGTGCGAGGGGCGCTGAAGCTTTCTTT. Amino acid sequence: CASSARGAEAFF.

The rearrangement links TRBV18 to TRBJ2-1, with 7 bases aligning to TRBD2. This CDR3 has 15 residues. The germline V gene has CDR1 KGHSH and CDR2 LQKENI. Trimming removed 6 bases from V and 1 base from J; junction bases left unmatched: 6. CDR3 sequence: CASSFSGPSYNEQFF. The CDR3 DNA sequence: TGTGCCAGCTCCTTTAGCGGGCCATCCTACAATGAGCAGTTCTTC.

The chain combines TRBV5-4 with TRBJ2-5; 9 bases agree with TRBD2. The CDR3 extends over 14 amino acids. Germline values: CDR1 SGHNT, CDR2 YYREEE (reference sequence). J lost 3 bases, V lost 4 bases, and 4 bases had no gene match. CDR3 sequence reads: CASSPSSGKETQYF. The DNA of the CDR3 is TGTGCCAGCAGCCCCTCTAGCGGGAAAGAGACCCAGTACTTC.

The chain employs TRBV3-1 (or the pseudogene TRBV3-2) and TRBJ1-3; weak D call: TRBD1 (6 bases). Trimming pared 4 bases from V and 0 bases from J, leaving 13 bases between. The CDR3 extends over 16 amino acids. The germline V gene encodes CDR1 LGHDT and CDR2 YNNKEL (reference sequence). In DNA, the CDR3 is TGTGCCAGCAGCCTCCCTCCGACAGGCTCTGGAAACACCATATATTTT. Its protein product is CASSLPPTGSGNTIYF.

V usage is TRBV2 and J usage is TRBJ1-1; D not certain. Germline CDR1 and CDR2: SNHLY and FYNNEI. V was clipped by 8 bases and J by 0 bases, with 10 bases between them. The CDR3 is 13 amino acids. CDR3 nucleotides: TGTGCCAGCCTCGAGCTCATGAACACTGAAGCTTTCTTT. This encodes CASLELMNTEAFF. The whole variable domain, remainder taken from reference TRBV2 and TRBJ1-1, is EPEVTQTPSHQVTQMGQEVILRCVPISNHLYFYWYRQILGQKVEFLVSFYNNEISEKSEIFDDQFSVERPDGSNFTLKIRSTKLEDSAMYFCASLELMNTEAFFGQGTRLTVV.

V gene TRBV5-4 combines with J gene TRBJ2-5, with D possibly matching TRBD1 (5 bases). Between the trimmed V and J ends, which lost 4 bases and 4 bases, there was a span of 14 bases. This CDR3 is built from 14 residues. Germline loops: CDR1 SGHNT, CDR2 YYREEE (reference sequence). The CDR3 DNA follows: TGTGCCAGCAGCAGGGGCGGTGGGTCAGAGACCCAGTACTTC. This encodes CASSRGGGSETQYF. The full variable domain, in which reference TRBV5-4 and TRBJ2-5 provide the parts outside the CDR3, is ETGVTQSPTHLIKTRGQQVTLRCSSQSGHNTVSWYQQALGQGPQFIFQYYREEENGRGNFPPRFSGLQFPNYSSELNVNALELDDSALYLCASSRGGGSETQYFGPGTRLLVL.

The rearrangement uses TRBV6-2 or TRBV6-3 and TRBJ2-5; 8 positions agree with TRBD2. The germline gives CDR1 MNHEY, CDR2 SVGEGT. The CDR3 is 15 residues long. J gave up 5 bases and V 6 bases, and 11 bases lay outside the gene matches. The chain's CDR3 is CASSPVAGGRETQYF. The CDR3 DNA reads TGTGCCAGCAGCCCCGTGGCGGGAGGAAGGGAGACCCAGTACTTC.

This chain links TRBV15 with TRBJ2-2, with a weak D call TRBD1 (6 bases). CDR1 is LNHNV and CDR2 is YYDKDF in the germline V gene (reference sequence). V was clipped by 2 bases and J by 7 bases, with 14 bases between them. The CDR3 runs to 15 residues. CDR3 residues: CATSRQGIIGGELFF. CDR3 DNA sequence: TGTGCCACCAGCAGACAGGGGATCATTGGCGGGGAGCTGTTTTTT. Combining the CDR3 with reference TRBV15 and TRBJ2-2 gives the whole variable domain DAMVIQNPRYQVTQFGKPVTLSCSQTLNHNVMYWYQQKSSQAPKLLFHYYDKDFNNEADTPDNFQSRRPNTSFCFLDIRSPGLGDTAMYLCATSRQGIIGGELFFGEGSRLTVL.

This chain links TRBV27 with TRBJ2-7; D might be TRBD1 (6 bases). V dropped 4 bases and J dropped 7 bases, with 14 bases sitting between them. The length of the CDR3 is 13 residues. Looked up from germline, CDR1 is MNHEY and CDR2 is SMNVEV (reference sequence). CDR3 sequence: CASSYIQGEEQYF. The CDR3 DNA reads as TGTGCCAGCAGTTATATACAGGGTGAGGAGCAGTACTTC.

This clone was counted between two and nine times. The CDR3 sequence: CASSDGGEGTEAFF. The DNA for the CDR3 is TGTGCCAGCAGTGACGGGGGCGAGGGCACTGAAGCTTTCTTT. The chain joins TRBV6-4 to TRBJ1-1, with a tentative D call TRBD1 (6 bases). The CDR3 totals 14 residues. Germline V gene data show CDR1 as MRHNA and CDR2 as SNTAGT. Trimming pared 2 bases from V and 4 bases from J, leaving 11 bases between.

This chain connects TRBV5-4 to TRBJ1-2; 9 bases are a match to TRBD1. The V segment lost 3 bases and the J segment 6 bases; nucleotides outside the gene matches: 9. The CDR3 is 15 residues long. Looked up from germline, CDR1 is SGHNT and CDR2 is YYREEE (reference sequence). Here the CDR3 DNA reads TGTGCCAGCAGCTCCCAAAACAGGGGGCGTCATGGCTACACCTTC. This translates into CASSSQNRGRHGYTF.